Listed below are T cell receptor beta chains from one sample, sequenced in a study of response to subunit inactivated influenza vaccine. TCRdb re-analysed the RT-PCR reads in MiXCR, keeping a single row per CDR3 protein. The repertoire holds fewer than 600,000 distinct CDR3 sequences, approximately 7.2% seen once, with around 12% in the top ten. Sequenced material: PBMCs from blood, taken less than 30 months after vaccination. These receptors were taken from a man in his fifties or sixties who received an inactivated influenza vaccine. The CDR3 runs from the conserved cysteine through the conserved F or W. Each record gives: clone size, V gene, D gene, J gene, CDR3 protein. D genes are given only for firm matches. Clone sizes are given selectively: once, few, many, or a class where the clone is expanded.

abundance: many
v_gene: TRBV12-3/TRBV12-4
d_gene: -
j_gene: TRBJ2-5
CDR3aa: CASSLWAQKETQYF

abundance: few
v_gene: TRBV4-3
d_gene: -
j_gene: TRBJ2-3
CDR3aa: CASSHWFPIGVQDTQYF

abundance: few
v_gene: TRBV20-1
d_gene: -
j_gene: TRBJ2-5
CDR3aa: CSARRLGGRGETQYF

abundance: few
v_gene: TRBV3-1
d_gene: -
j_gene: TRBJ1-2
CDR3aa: CASSQGRPGYTF

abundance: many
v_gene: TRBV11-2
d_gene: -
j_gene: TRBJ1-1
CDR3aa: CASSLNIRSEAFF

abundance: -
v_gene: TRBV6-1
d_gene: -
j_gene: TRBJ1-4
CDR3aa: CASSRITGAEKLFF

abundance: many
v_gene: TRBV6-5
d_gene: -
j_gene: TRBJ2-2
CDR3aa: CASTLEQEFMSGELFF

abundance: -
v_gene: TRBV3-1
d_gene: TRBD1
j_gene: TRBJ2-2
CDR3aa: CASSQVGGTAELFF

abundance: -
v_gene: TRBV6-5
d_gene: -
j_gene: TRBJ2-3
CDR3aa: CASSYGGASTDTQYF

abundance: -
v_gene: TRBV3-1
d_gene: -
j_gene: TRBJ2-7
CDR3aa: CASSQGTALYEQYF

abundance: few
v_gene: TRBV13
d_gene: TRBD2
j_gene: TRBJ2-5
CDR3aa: CASSLSGSNQETQYF

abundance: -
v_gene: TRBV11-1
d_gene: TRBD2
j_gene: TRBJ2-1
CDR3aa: CASSLMAGGIYNEQFF

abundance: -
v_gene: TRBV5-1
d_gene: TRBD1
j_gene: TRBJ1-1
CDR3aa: CASSWGQGTTEAFF

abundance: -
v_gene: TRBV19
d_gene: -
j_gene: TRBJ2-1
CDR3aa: CASSMGTYNEQFF

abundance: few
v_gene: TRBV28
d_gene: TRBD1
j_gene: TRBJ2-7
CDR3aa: CASSLSGQGAYEQYF

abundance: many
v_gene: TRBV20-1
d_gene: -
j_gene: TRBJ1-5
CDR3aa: CSAREQLNQPQHF

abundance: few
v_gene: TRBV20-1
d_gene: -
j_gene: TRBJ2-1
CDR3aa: CSAEPALSNRYNEQFF

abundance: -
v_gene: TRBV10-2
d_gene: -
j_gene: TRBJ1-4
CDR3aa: CASSASKGEKLFF

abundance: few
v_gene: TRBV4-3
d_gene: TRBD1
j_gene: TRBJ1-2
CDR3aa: CASSHRTGGQSFGYTF

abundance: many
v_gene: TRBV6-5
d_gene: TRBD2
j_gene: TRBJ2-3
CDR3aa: CASSYLAGSTDTQYF

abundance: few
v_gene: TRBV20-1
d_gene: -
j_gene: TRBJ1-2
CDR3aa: CSAFGRIYGYTF

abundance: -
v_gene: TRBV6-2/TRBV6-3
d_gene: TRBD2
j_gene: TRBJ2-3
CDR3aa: CASSYPLDSGGLTDTQYF

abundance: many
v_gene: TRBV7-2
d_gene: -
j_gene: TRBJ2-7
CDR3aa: CASSLNRVFYEQYF

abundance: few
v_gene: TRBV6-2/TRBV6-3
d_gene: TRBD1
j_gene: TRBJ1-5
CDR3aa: CASIDRGNQPQHF

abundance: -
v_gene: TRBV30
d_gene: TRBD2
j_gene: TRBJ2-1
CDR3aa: CAWSVRLAGFYQVF

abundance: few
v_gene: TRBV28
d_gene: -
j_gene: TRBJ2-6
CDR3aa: CASSLWSDSGANVLTF

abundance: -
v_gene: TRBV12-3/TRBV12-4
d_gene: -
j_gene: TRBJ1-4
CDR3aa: CASSFSEGGKLFF

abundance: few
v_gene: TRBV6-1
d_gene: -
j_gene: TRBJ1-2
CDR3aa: CASSGRDGYGYTF

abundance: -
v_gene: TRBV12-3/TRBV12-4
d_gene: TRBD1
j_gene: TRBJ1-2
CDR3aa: CASSMTGEDYGYTF

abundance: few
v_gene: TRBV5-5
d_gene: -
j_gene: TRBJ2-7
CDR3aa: CASRVTAVSEQYF

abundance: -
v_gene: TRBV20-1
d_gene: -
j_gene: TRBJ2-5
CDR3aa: CSAGWGTETQYF

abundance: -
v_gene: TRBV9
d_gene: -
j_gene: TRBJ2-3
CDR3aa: CASSVGVGGGPDTQYF

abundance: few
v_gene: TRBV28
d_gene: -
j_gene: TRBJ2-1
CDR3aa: CASSSPGSSYNEQFF

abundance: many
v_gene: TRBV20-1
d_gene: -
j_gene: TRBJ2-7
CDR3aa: CSAPGIGAYEQYF

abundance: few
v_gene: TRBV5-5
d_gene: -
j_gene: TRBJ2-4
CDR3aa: CASSPNTAGSAKNIQYF

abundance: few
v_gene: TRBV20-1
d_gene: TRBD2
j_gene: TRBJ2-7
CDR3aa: CSTKSSGSSGEQYF

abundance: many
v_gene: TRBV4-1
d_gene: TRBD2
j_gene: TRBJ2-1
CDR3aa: CASSQEAGSSSYNEQFF

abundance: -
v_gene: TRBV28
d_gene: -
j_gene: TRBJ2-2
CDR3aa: CASKHRGSTGELFF